This T cell receptor (beta chain) came from a study of T cell responses to AZD1222 COVID-19 vaccine. Produced via immunoSEQ multiplex PCR; TCRdb's table is partial and in-frame only. There are roughly 29,000 clones in the sample; roughly 92% occur only once, and roughly 8.1% lies in the top ten. Study-wide results and limits: White British people made up most donors, females outnumbered males, and clonal diversity was possibly underestimated. Vaccination with two AZD1222 doses was followed by a rise in Spike-specific TCR breadth and depth.

With respect to this clone: Its antigen is undetermined.

This CDR3 is 18 amino acids long. Germline V gene lookup returns CDR1 SGDLS and CDR2 YYNGEE. V gave up 2 bases and J gave up 2 bases; unmatched junction bases: 9. The chain uses TRBV9 and TRBJ2-6; TRBD1 matches 8 bases. The sequencing used peripheral blood, collected on day 0 of AZD1222 vaccination. This receptor was obtained from an adult in good health. CDR3 amino acids: CASSVSQGEFAGANVLTF. The CDR3 DNA is TGTGCCAGCAGCGTGTCACAGGGGGAGTTTGCTGGGGCCAACGTCCTGACTTTC. Full variable domain (missing parts from reference TRBV9 and TRBJ2-6): DSGVTQTPKHLITATGQRVTLRCSPRSGDLSVYWYQQSLDQGLQFLIQYYNGEERAKGNILERFSAQQFPDLHSELNLSSLELGDSALYFCASSVSQGEFAGANVLTFGAGSRLTVL.